This T cell receptor beta chain was captured by sequencing in a study of T cells in Graves' hyperthyroidism and ophthalmopathy. Background on the study: Peripheral blood was secured at the point of initial diagnosis, before any treatment.

Comment on this clonotype: As yet, its antigen is unknown.

What was amplified from RNA transcripts were TCR beta CDR3 regions. Initially, a first-round RT-PCR of the TCR CDR3 employed the HTBI primer set. TCRdb passed the multiplex PCR reads through MiXCR, listing each CDR3 protein once. The sample contains around 300,000 distinct CDR3 sequences, 25% to 30% of which appear only once. V shed 4 bases and J shed 3 bases, with 13 bases lying between them. This CDR3 has 15 amino acids. Germline V gene lookup returns CDR1 SGHAT and CDR2 FQNNGV. General study findings and limits: Blood held most thyroid clonotypes expanded above 0.001 frequency. Ophthalmopathy and stable hyperthyroidism were told apart by a 13 V-J model. The model's output predicted ophthalmopathy at a median of around 7 months prior to onset.

The sequencing sample was made of blood. The V and J genes are TRBV11-2 and TRBJ2-4, with D possibly TRBD2 on 6 matching bases. This TCR derives from a man in his forties or fifties with Graves' hyperthyroidism that later progressed to Graves' ophthalmopathy. CDR3 loop: CASSYGRYGKNIQYF. The CDR3 DNA is TGTGCCAGCAGCTATGGGAGGTATGGCAAAAACATTCAGTACTTC. Supplemented by reference TRBV11-2 and TRBJ2-4, the full variable domain reads EAGVAQSPRYKIIEKRQSVAFWCNPISGHATLYWYQQILGQGPKLLIQFQNNGVVDDSQLPKDRFSAERLKGVDSTLKIQPAKLEDSAVYLCASSYGRYGKNIQYFGAGTRLSVL.